What follows is one TCR beta chain and its context. Its target is unknown. This entry belongs to a study of T cells in Graves' hyperthyroidism and ophthalmopathy. Study results and limitations: In the analysis, a 13 V-J model separated ophthalmopathy from stable hyperthyroidism.

The source material, RNA transcripts, was used to amplify TCR beta CDR3 regions. First-round RT-PCR of the TCR CDR3 relied on the HTBI primer set. TCRdb processed the multiplex PCR reads anew with MiXCR; each CDR3 protein has one entry. The table records fewer than 400,000 distinct CDR3 sequences, more than 13% of them present only once. The CDR3 is 15 residues long. Germline V gives CDR1 ENHRY, CDR2 SYGVKD. Trimming at V came to 10 bases and at J to 6 bases, leaving 14 bases not matched to a gene. The sequence was collected from a man over 45 with Graves' ophthalmopathy. The sample consisted of blood. V usage is TRBV10-3 and J usage is TRBJ2-7, with TRBD2 identical over 11 bases. The CDR3 coding sequence is TGTGCCACGGGAGCCTTAGCGGGAGGGCCGTCCGAGCAGTACTTC. It specifies CATGALAGGPSEQYF.